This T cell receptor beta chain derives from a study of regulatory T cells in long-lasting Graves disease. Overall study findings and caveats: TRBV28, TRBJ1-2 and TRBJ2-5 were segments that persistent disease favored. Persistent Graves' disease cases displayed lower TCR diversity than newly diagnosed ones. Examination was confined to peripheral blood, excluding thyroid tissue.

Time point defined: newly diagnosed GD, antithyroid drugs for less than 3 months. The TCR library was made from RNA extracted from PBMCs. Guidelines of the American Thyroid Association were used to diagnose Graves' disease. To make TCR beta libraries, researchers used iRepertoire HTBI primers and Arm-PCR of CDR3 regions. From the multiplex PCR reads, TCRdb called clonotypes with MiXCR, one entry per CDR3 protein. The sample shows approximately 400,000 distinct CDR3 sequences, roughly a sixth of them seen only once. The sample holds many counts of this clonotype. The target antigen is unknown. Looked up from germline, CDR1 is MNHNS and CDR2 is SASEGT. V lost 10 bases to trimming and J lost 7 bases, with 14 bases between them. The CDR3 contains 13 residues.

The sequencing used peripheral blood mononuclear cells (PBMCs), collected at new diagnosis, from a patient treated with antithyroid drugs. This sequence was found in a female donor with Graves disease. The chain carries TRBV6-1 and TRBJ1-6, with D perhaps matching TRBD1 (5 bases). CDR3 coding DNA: TGTGCCACCAAGACAGAAATAAATTCACCCCTCCACTTT. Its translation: CATKTEINSPLHF.